This TCR beta chain originates from a study of blood T cell repertoires in COVID-19. At the level of the study: T cells, B-cell-depleted T cells, or PBMCs supplied cDNA or gDNA.

Here immunoSEQ multiplex PCR was the method, and the copy in TCRdb shows in-frame clones only, minus some. The sample holds 200,000 to 250,000 clones, roughly four fifths seen once. The germline CDR1 and CDR2 sequences are SGHRS and YFSETQ. This CDR3 is built from 13 residues. The V gene lost 0 bases and the J gene lost 9 bases, with 11 bases spanning the gap. V is TRBV5-1 and J is TRBJ2-3; maybe TRBD1 (7 bases). This TCR came from an elderly man with acute or convalescent COVID-19. Sequencing input: peripheral blood. CDR3 nucleotides: TGCGCCAGCAGCTTGGAGACAGGGAGGACGCAGTATTTT. Protein product: CASSLETGRTQYF.